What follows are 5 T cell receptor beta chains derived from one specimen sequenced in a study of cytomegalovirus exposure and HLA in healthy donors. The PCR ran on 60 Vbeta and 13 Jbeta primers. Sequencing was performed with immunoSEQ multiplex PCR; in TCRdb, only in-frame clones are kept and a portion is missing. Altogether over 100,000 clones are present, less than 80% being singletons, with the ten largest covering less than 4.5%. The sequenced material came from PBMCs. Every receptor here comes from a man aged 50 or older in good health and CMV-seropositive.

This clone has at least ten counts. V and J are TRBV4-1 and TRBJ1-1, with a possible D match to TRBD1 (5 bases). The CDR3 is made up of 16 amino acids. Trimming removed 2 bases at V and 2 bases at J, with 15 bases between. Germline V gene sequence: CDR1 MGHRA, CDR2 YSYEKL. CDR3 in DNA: TGCGCCAGCAGCCAAAGCCCGGGGGGAGGAAACACTGAAGCTTTCTTT. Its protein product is CASSQSPGGGNTEAFF.

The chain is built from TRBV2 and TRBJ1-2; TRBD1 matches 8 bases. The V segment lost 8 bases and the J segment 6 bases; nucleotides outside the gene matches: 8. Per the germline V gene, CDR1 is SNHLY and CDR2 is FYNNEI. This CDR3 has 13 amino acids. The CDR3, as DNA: TGTGCCAGCCGCCAGGGGGCGGGAAATGGCTACACCTTC. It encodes CASRQGAGNGYTF.

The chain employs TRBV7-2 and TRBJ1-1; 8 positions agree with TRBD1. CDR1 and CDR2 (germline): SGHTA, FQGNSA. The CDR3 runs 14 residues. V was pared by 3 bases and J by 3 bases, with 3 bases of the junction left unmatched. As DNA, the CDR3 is TGTGCCAGCAGCTTCAGGGGGCAGTACACTGAAGCTTTCTTT. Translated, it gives CASSFRGQYTEAFF.

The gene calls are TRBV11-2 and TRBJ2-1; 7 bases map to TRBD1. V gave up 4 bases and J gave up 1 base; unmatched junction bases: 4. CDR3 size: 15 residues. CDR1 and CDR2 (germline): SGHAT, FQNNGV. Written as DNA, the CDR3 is TGTGCCAGCAGCTCAACGACAGGGTCCTACAATGAGCAGTTCTTC. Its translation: CASSSTTGSYNEQFF.

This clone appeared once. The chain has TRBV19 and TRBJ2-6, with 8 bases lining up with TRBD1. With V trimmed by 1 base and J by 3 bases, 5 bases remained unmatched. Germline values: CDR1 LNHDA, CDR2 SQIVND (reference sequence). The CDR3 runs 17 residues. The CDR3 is CASSIGTGSFGANVLTF. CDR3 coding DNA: TGTGCCAGTAGTATAGGGACAGGGTCCTTTGGGGCCAACGTCCTGACTTTC.